A selection of T cell receptor beta chains follows, all from one sample in a study of blood T cell repertoires in COVID-19. Using immunoSEQ multiplex PCR, the repertoire was profiled, and TCRdb retains in-frame clones only, with some absent. Among some 180,000 clones listed, approximately 79% were seen once. The sequencing input was peripheral blood. The receptors shown here come from a middle-aged man who had recovered from COVID-19. Each CDR3 is given with its conserved first and last residue. The order of the fields is V gene, J gene, D gene, clone size, CDR3 DNA, CDR3 protein. D genes are given only for firm matches. Clone size is shown for a subset of rows, as once, few, many or a class of expanded clone.

V gene: TRBV7-3
J gene: TRBJ1-1
D gene: NA
clone size: NA
CDR3 DNA: TGTGCCAGCAGCTTAACGTCCGAGGGAAGCACTGAAGCTTTCTTT
CDR3 protein: CASSLTSEGSTEAFF

V gene: TRBV27
J gene: TRBJ2-7
D gene: NA
clone size: NA
CDR3 DNA: TGTGCCAGCAGTTGGCGGGACTCCTACGAGCAGTACTTC
CDR3 protein: CASSWRDSYEQYF

V gene: TRBV30
J gene: TRBJ2-2
D gene: NA
clone size: NA
CDR3 DNA: TGTGCCTGGAGTGACAGGGCCACCGGGGAGCTGTTTTTT
CDR3 protein: CAWSDRATGELFF

V gene: TRBV6-5
J gene: TRBJ2-1
D gene: TRBD1
clone size: NA
CDR3 DNA: TGTGCCAGCAGTACATACCAGGGGGATGAGCAGTTCTTC
CDR3 protein: CASSTYQGDEQFF

V gene: TRBV19
J gene: TRBJ2-1
D gene: TRBD2
clone size: NA
CDR3 DNA: TGTGCCAGTAGTAGGGCGGGGAGCGGGGTATACAATGAGCAGTTCTTC
CDR3 protein: CASSRAGSGVYNEQFF

V gene: TRBV25-1
J gene: TRBJ1-4
D gene: NA
clone size: once
CDR3 DNA: TGTGCCAGCAGTCCACAGGGATGGTTCAGCGGCCCGGGAAAACTGTTTTTT
CDR3 protein: CASSPQGWFSGPGKLFF

V gene: TRBV19
J gene: TRBJ1-2
D gene: TRBD1
clone size: once
CDR3 DNA: TGTGCCAGCACGACAGGGACCCGCTATGGCTACACCTTC
CDR3 protein: CASTTGTRYGYTF

V gene: TRBV6-2/TRBV6-3
J gene: TRBJ1-5
D gene: NA
clone size: NA
CDR3 DNA: TGTGCCAGCAGTTACTCCTTCCGAGGGATTAGCAATCAGCCCCAGCATTTT
CDR3 protein: CASSYSFRGISNQPQHF

V gene: TRBV5-6
J gene: TRBJ2-7
D gene: NA
clone size: NA
CDR3 DNA: TGTGCCAGCAGCTTTACAGGGACCCCCGAGCAGTACTTC
CDR3 protein: CASSFTGTPEQYF

V gene: TRBV27
J gene: TRBJ2-1
D gene: NA
clone size: NA
CDR3 DNA: TGTGCCAGCAGTTTTAATGACCCGGCGGGGACTCGAGAGCAGTTCTTC
CDR3 protein: CASSFNDPAGTREQFF

V gene: TRBV9
J gene: TRBJ2-3
D gene: TRBD2
clone size: NA
CDR3 DNA: TGTGCCAGCAGCCCTAGCGGAGAGAACACAGATACGCAGTATTTT
CDR3 protein: CASSPSGENTDTQYF

V gene: TRBV27
J gene: TRBJ1-6
D gene: TRBD1
clone size: NA
CDR3 DNA: TGTGCCAGCAGGTCGGACAGGTCTTCGCCCCTCCACTTT
CDR3 protein: CASRSDRSSPLHF

V gene: TRBV30
J gene: TRBJ1-5
D gene: NA
clone size: NA
CDR3 DNA: TGTGCCTGGAGTGTAAATTTGGGGCAGGGAAGACATTTT
CDR3 protein: CAWSVNLGQGRHF

V gene: TRBV7-2
J gene: TRBJ2-5
D gene: TRBD2
clone size: NA
CDR3 DNA: TGTGCCAGCAGCCCCCGCGATAGCGGGAGAGAGACCCAGTACTTC
CDR3 protein: CASSPRDSGRETQYF

V gene: TRBV5-1
J gene: TRBJ2-7
D gene: TRBD2
clone size: NA
CDR3 DNA: TGCGCCAGCAGCTTGGCCTTCGGTTGGTCTAGCGGGAGGTACGAGCAGTACTTC
CDR3 protein: CASSLAFGWSSGRYEQYF

V gene: TRBV6-6
J gene: TRBJ1-1
D gene: NA
clone size: NA
CDR3 DNA: TGTGCCAGCAGTCGATTCCGAACAGGGAGGAACACTGAAGCTTTCTTT
CDR3 protein: CASSRFRTGRNTEAFF

V gene: TRBV28
J gene: TRBJ1-5
D gene: TRBD1
clone size: NA
CDR3 DNA: TGTGCCAGCAGACGTAGACAGGGCCGATTCAATCAGCCCCAGCATTTT
CDR3 protein: CASRRRQGRFNQPQHF

V gene: TRBV7-9
J gene: TRBJ2-7
D gene: TRBD1
clone size: NA
CDR3 DNA: TGTGCCAGCAGTCCACAGGGGGTGGGCGAGCAGTACTTC
CDR3 protein: CASSPQGVGEQYF

V gene: TRBV28
J gene: TRBJ1-1
D gene: NA
clone size: NA
CDR3 DNA: TGTGCCAGCAGTAAGACAGTGAACACTGAAGCTTTCTTT
CDR3 protein: CASSKTVNTEAFF

V gene: TRBV5-1
J gene: TRBJ1-2
D gene: NA
clone size: NA
CDR3 DNA: TGCGCCAGCAGCTTGAACGTGGGGGCAATTAACTATGGCTACACCTTC
CDR3 protein: CASSLNVGAINYGYTF

V gene: TRBV24-1
J gene: TRBJ1-1
D gene: NA
clone size: NA
CDR3 DNA: TGTGCCACCCCCCTTAATAGTCCCACCCAGAACACTGAAGCTTTCTTT
CDR3 protein: CATPLNSPTQNTEAFF

V gene: TRBV24-1
J gene: TRBJ2-1
D gene: TRBD2
clone size: NA
CDR3 DNA: TGTGCCACCAGTCATAGCGGGAGGGCCGCAGATGAGCAGTTCTTC
CDR3 protein: CATSHSGRAADEQFF